The 21 T cell receptor beta chains below come from one sample, sequenced in a study of blood T cell repertoires in COVID-19. Repertoires were generated with immunoSEQ multiplex PCR, while TCRdb's copy carries only in-frame clones and drops some. The data contain fewer than 250,000 clones, about 83% of them seen just once; the ten biggest clones take up 4% to 4.5%. The specimen sequenced was peripheral blood. These receptors were obtained from a man aged 45-65 years with acute or convalescent COVID-19.

The chain uses TRBV7-3 and TRBJ1-2, with D hard to call. V was trimmed by 6 bases and J by 7 bases, leaving 12 bases between them. Germline-derived CDR1 and CDR2 are SGHTA and FQGTGA. The CDR3 loop spans 12 amino acids. In nucleotides, the CDR3 is TGTGCCAGCAGTTTACGACTCGGTGGCTACACCTTC. It specifies CASSLRLGGYTF.

This clone was recorded once. The chain recombines TRBV4-1 with TRBJ2-5, with 9 bases fitting TRBD1. CDR1 and CDR2 from the germline V gene are MGHRA and YSYEKL. The CDR3 totals 15 residues. The J segment lost 2 bases and the V segment lost 4 bases, leaving 5 bases of the junction unmatched. The CDR3 region is CASSRGQGQQETQYF. The CDR3 region has the DNA TGCGCCAGCAGCCGGGGACAGGGCCAACAAGAGACCCAGTACTTC.

V is TRBV5-1 and J is TRBJ1-4; TRBD1 might be the D (5 bases). V lost 2 bases and J lost 3, with 11 bases in between. Germline values: CDR1 SGHRS, CDR2 YFSETQ. This CDR3 region has 15 residues. In nucleotides, the CDR3 is TGCGCCAGCAGCTTAATAGGGGATGCTAATGAAAAACTGTTTTTT. Its protein is CASSLIGDANEKLFF.

The V and J genes are TRBV10-3 and TRBJ1-1; 8 nucleotides agree with TRBD1. J gave up 4 bases and V 3 bases, and 4 bases lay outside the gene matches. The CDR3 has 14 residues. Germline CDR1 is ENHRY and CDR2 is SYGVKD. The CDR3 region has the DNA TGTGCCATCAGTGAACCAGACAGGGGCACTGAAGCTTTCTTT. This encodes CAISEPDRGTEAFF.

This sequence joins TRBV11-2 and TRBJ2-7; TRBD2 aligns across 7 bases. Germline CDR1 reads SGHAT; CDR2 reads FQNNGV. The CDR3 has 14 residues. V lost 3 bases, J lost 4 bases, and 6 bases stayed unmatched. The CDR3 region is CASSLGPAGYEQYF. The CDR3 DNA follows: TGTGCCAGCAGCTTGGGTCCAGCGGGGTACGAGCAGTACTTC.

This sequence joins TRBV6-2 or TRBV6-3 and TRBJ1-1, with 7 bases aligning to TRBD1. The CDR3 covers 13 residues. J gave up 1 base and V 5 bases, and 1 base lay outside the gene matches. Germline V gene sequence: CDR1 MNHEY, CDR2 SVGEGT. The CDR3 is CASSHRGNTEAFF. The CDR3 DNA reads TGTGCCAGCAGTCACAGGGGGAACACTGAAGCTTTCTTT.

The chain has TRBV10-2 and TRBJ2-7; 7 bases map to TRBD1. The CDR3 has 13 residues. The junction had 8 bases not matched to a gene; V was cut back by 6 bases and J by 6 bases. Germline V gives CDR1 WSHSY, CDR2 SAAADI. Here the CDR3 reads CASRETGLSEQYF. The CDR3 nucleotides read TGCGCCAGCAGGGAGACAGGGTTAAGCGAGCAGTACTTC.

The rearrangement joins TRBV28 to TRBJ2-5; the D gene is possibly TRBD1 (5 bases). The CDR3 runs 13 residues. The V gene's germline CDR1 is MDHEN and CDR2 SYDVKM. The V and J ends lost 3 bases and 2 bases respectively, with 7 bases between them. The DNA of the CDR3 is TGTGCCAGCAGTTTTCCAGGGCAAGAGACCCAGTACTTC. As protein: CASSFPGQETQYF.

The rearrangement joins TRBV28 to TRBJ1-2; D not resolved. V was shortened by 4 bases and J by 8 bases, with 14 bases between the two germline ends. Germline V gives CDR1 MDHEN, CDR2 SYDVKM. This CDR3 has 13 amino acids. The CDR3 coding sequence is TGTGCCAGCAGTTCCCGGATGGGGAGCGGCTACACCTTC. It specifies CASSSRMGSGYTF.

The chain uses TRBV24-1 and TRBJ1-2; D is perhaps TRBD1 (5 bases). V dropped 4 bases and J dropped 6 bases, with 11 bases sitting between them. Germline-derived CDR1 and CDR2 are KGHDR and SFDVKD. CDR3 size: 13 residues. CDR3 DNA: TGTGCCACCAGTGAGCGGGACGGGGATGGCTACACCTTC. This gives the protein CATSERDGDGYTF.

The V gene is TRBV3-1 (or the pseudogene TRBV3-2), the J gene TRBJ2-3; TRBD1 agrees at 8 bases. The CDR3 is 16 amino acids. CDR1 is LGHDT and CDR2 is YNNKEL in the germline V gene (reference sequence). J gave up 4 bases and V 1 base, and 7 bases lay outside the gene matches. CDR3 bases: TGTGCCAGCAGCCAAGGACAGGGGTCGGGGGCAGATACGCAGTATTTT. It is translated as CASSQGQGSGADTQYF.

The chain has TRBV9 and TRBJ1-2; the D gene is possibly TRBD1 (6 bases). Germline values: CDR1 SGDLS, CDR2 YYNGEE. V gave up 4 bases and J gave up 3 bases, with 22 bases separating them. The CDR3 extends over 17 amino acids. The CDR3 region has the DNA TGTGCCAGCAGCTCCCGACGAGGGGGTCGCATTGACTATGGCTACACCTTC. It specifies CASSSRRGGRIDYGYTF.

The CDR3 spells CASSITGLGYEQYF. CDR3 DNA sequence: TGTGCCAGCAGCATAACAGGGCTGGGCTACGAGCAGTACTTC. The chain uses TRBV2 and TRBJ2-7, with D possibly TRBD1 on 6 matching bases. The V end lost 6 bases, the J end lost 3 bases, and 15 bases lay between the germline ends. The length of the CDR3 is 14 residues. The germline V gene encodes CDR1 SNHLY and CDR2 FYNNEI. Using reference TRBV2 and TRBJ2-7 for the parts outside the CDR3, the full variable domain is EPEVTQTPSHQVTQMGQEVILRCVPISNHLYFYWYRQILGQKVEFLVSFYNNEISEKSEIFDDQFSVERPDGSNFTLKIRSTKLEDSAMYFCASSITGLGYEQYFGPGTRLTVT.

The chain recombines TRBV5-8 with TRBJ1-4; D gene ambiguous. Trimming left V 0 bases short and J 7 bases short, with 7 bases between. The CDR3 has 13 amino acids. Germline lookup yields CDR1 SGHTS and CDR2 YDEGEE. The CDR3: CASSLGRAEKLFF. The CDR3 bases are TGTGCCAGCAGCTTGGGGAGGGCTGAAAAACTGTTTTTT.

The rearrangement joins TRBV7-9 to TRBJ1-5, with D maybe TRBD1 (5 bases). Germline values: CDR1 SEHNR, CDR2 FQNEAQ (reference sequence). There are 14 residues in the CDR3. The V and J ends lost 3 bases and 4 bases respectively, with 10 bases between them. CDR3 DNA: TGTGCCAGCAGCTTCGGGGGAAAGAATCAGCCCCAGCATTTT. This translates into CASSFGGKNQPQHF.

This clone was observed once. This chain connects TRBV7-9 to TRBJ1-1, with D perhaps TRBD1 (5 bases). V dropped 5 bases and J dropped 6 bases, with 13 bases sitting between them. Germline CDR1 is SEHNR and CDR2 is FQNEAQ (reference sequence). CDR3 length: 13 amino acids. This CDR3 is CASSRAGKPEAFF. The CDR3 nucleotides read TGTGCCAGCAGCAGAGCAGGGAAACCTGAAGCTTTCTTT.

The CDR3: CASSFSGFSRGVYGYTF. The CDR3, as DNA: TGTGCCAGCAGTTTTTCGGGCTTTAGCAGGGGTGTCTATGGCTACACCTTC. The chain carries TRBV28 and TRBJ1-2, with D maybe TRBD1 (6 bases). Germline V gives CDR1 MDHEN, CDR2 SYDVKM. CDR3 size: 17 residues. Trimming took off 3 bases at V and 4 bases at J, with 21 bases between the two ends.

The V call is TRBV4-2, the J call TRBJ2-6; 9 positions match TRBD2. V lost 0 bases to trimming and J lost 0 bases; unmatched junction nucleotides: 3. The CDR3 extends over 18 amino acids. Germline V gene sequence: CDR1 LGHNA, CDR2 YNFKEQ. CDR3 residues: CASSQDGGRASGANVLTF. In nucleotides, the CDR3 is TGTGCCAGCAGCCAAGACGGCGGGAGGGCCTCTGGGGCCAACGTCCTGACTTTC.

This clone occurred once. The rearrangement links TRBV28 to TRBJ2-4; 12 bases match TRBD1. The germline V gene encodes CDR1 MDHEN and CDR2 SYDVKM. This CDR3 comprises 14 residues. V was clipped by 6 bases and J by 7 bases; unmatched bases: 4. CDR3 region: CASRGQGAGNIQYF. The DNA for the CDR3 is TGTGCCAGCAGGGGACAGGGGGCAGGGAACATTCAGTACTTC.

The chain uses TRBV28 and TRBJ1-2; a weak D match, TRBD1 (5 bases). Germline V gives CDR1 MDHEN, CDR2 SYDVKM. The CDR3 has 16 residues. The V end lost 8 bases, the J end lost 3 bases, and 22 bases lay between the germline ends. DNA for the CDR3: TGTGCCAGCTCGGCGATCTCTGGGGGGGGTTACTATGGCTACACCTTC. Its translation: CASSAISGGGYYGYTF.

The chain joins TRBV30 to TRBJ1-5; possible D gene TRBD1, 5 bases. V gave up 7 bases and J gave up 0 bases, with 19 bases separating them. Germline-derived CDR1 and CDR2 are GTSNPN and SVGIG (reference sequence). The CDR3 is 16 amino acids. In nucleotides, the CDR3 is TGTGCCTTTTCCCCCCCTGGACAATATAGCAATCAGCCCCAGCATTTT. This translates into CAFSPPGQYSNQPQHF.